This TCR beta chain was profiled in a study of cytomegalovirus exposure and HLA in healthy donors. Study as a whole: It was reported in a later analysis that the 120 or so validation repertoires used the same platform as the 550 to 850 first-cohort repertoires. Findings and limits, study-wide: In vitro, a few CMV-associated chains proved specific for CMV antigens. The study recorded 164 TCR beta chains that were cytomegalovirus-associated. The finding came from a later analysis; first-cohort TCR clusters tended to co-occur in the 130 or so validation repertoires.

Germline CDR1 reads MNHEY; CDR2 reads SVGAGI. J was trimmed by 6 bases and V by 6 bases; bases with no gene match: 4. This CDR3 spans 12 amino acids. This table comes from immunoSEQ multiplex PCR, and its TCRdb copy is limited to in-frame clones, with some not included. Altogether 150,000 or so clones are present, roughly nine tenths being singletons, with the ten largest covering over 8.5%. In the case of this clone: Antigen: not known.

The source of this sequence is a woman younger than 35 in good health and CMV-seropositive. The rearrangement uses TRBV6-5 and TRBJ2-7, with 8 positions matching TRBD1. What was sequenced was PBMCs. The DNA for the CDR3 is TGTGCCAGCAGCGACAGGGGTCGCGAGCAGTACTTC. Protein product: CASSDRGREQYF.